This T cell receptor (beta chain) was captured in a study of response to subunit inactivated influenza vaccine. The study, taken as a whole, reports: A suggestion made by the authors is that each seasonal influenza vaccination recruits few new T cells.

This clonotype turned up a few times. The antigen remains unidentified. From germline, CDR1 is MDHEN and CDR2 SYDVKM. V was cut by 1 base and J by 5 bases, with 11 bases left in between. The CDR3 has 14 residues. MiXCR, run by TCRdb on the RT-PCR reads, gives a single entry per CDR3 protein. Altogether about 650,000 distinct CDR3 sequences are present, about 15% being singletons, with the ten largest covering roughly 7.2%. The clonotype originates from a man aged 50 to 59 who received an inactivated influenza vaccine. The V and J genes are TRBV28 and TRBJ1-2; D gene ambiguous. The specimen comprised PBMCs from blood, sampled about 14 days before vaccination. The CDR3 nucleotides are TGTGCCAGCAGTTTATCTATATCGGTTTATGGCTACACCTTC. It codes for CASSLSISVYGYTF.